One sample yielded the 21 T cell receptor beta chains listed below, sequenced in a study of CD8+ T cells in alopecia areata. RNA extraction was followed by reverse transcription into cDNA, which acted as the sequencing template. The assay was immunoSEQ multiplex PCR, and TCRdb's table has in-frame clones only and misses some. This sample has just over 30,000 clones, with approximately 56% found just once. Sequenced input: NKG2D-high CD8+ T cells sorted from blood. The source of these receptors is a human donor with alopecia areata.

This chain links TRBV28 with TRBJ2-1, with D perhaps TRBD2 (6 bases). CDR1 is MDHEN and CDR2 is SYDVKM in the germline V gene. CDR3 length: 15 amino acids. The germline V and J ends were trimmed by 10 bases and 0 bases, with 16 bases remaining between them. CDR3 amino acids: CATSISSDSYNEQFF. The CDR3 region has the DNA TGTGCCACCTCGATCTCTAGCGACTCCTACAATGAGCAGTTCTTC.

This clone has only one observation. The chain links TRBV4-1 to TRBJ1-5; D is ambiguous. Germline CDR1 is MGHRA and CDR2 is YSYEKL. Trimming took 0 bases from V and 4 from J, leaving 13 bases between them. The CDR3 is made up of 16 amino acids. DNA for the CDR3: TGCGCCAGCAGCCAAGATCTTTGGCAGGATAATCAGCCCCAGCATTTT. This gives the protein CASSQDLWQDNQPQHF.

This sequence joins TRBV4-1 and TRBJ2-7; 8 bases are shared with TRBD2. This CDR3 is built from 13 residues. Germline V gene sequence: CDR1 MGHRA, CDR2 YSYEKL. V lost 5 bases and J lost 6; bases outside the gene matches: 6. The CDR3 here is CASSEGLVGEQYF. The CDR3, as DNA: TGCGCCAGCAGCGAGGGACTAGTTGGCGAGCAGTACTTC.

The rearrangement uses TRBV30 and TRBJ2-1; 9 nucleotides align to TRBD2. Germline values: CDR1 GTSNPN, CDR2 SVGIG (reference sequence). Trimming at V came to 2 bases and at J to 9 bases, leaving 5 bases not matched to a gene. The CDR3 is made up of 13 amino acids. The CDR3 DNA follows: TGTGCCTGGAGTCCGCGGGGGGGCTCTGAGCAGTTCTTC. It codes for CAWSPRGGSEQFF.

This clone has a handful of counts. The J gene is TRBJ2-5, the V gene TRBV14, with D unresolved. This CDR3 spans 15 amino acids. Germline assignment: CDR1 SGHDN and CDR2 FVKESK. With 1 base removed from V and 1 base from J, the gap between germline ends came to 10 bases. The DNA for the CDR3 is TGTGCCAGCAGCCAAGCTTACGGATTCCAAGAGACCCAGTACTTC. This codes for CASSQAYGFQETQYF.

The CDR3: CASGISYNEQFF. The CDR3 bases are TGTGCCAGCGGGATCTCCTACAATGAGCAGTTCTTC. The chain joins TRBV6-5 to TRBJ2-1; D gene ambiguous. V dropped 8 bases and J dropped 0 bases, with 5 bases sitting between them. The CDR3 loop spans 12 amino acids. Germline values: CDR1 MNHEY, CDR2 SVGAGI.

This clone was seen just once. The chain employs TRBV2 and TRBJ1-2; 9 bases agree with TRBD1. The V segment lost 6 bases and the J segment 7 bases; nucleotides outside the gene matches: 9. Germline-derived CDR1 and CDR2 are SNHLY and FYNNEI. The CDR3 length is 14 residues. The CDR3 region has the DNA TGTGCCAGCAGGCAGGTCACAGGGGGCGTTGGCTACACCTTC. Its translation is CASRQVTGGVGYTF.

In DNA form, the CDR3 reads TGTGCCAGCAGTCAAGGGCAGAATCCAAATCAGCCCCAGCATTTT. Translation: CASSQGQNPNQPQHF. The chain carries TRBV6-5 and TRBJ1-5; D is unclear. In germline, CDR1 is MNHEY, CDR2 SVGAGI. Trimming pared 5 bases from V and 4 bases from J, leaving 15 bases between. The CDR3 extends over 15 amino acids.

This clone was detected only a few times. The chain recombines TRBV7-6 with TRBJ2-1; 7 bases are a match to TRBD2. V gave up 5 bases and J gave up 5 bases; unmatched junction bases: 9. From germline, CDR1 is SGHVS and CDR2 FNYEAQ. This CDR3 has 15 residues. For the CDR3, the DNA is TGTGCCAGCAGCGCCCGGGACTACCCTAACAATGAGCAGTTCTTC. This gives the protein CASSARDYPNNEQFF.

V and J are TRBV7-9 and TRBJ2-5; tentatively, D is TRBD1 or TRBD2 (6 bases each). Trimming took 1 base from V and 7 from J, leaving 22 bases between them. This CDR3 spans 17 amino acids. Germline V gene data show CDR1 as SEHNR and CDR2 as FQNEAQ (reference sequence). CDR3 nucleotides: TGTGCCAGCAGCTTAGGTCTGCATGGGGGGCGCGCCGGGACCCAGTACTTC. Translation: CASSLGLHGGRAGTQYF.

The chain recombines TRBV4-2 with TRBJ2-3; TRBD2 aligns across 11 bases. Germline assignment: CDR1 LGHNA and CDR2 YNFKEQ. V lost 1 base, J lost 2 bases, and 5 bases stayed unmatched. The CDR3 runs to 17 residues. The CDR3 nucleotides read TGTGCCAGCAGCCAAGCTACTAGCGGGGGACTCACAGATACGCAGTATTTT. Its protein product is CASSQATSGGLTDTQYF.

The chain recombines TRBV2 with TRBJ2-2; the D is unclear. Germline V gene lookup returns CDR1 SNHLY and CDR2 FYNNEI. This CDR3 spans 13 amino acids. V lost 2 bases to trimming and J lost 4 bases, with 5 bases between them. In nucleotides, the CDR3 is TGTGCCAGCAGTGAACCCGGCACCGGGGAGCTGTTTTTT. It translates to CASSEPGTGELFF.

V and J are TRBV15 and TRBJ2-2, with 11 bases matching TRBD1. This CDR3 spans 15 amino acids. The germline CDR1 and CDR2 sequences are LNHNV and YYDKDF (reference sequence). V was pared by 1 base and J by 6 bases, with 1 base of the junction left unmatched. CDR3 DNA sequence: TGTGCCACCAGCAGAGTGGGACAGGGGGCCGGGGAGCTGTTTTTT. This encodes CATSRVGQGAGELFF. The full variable domain, its missing parts supplied by reference TRBV15 and TRBJ2-2, is DAMVIQNPRYQVTQFGKPVTLSCSQTLNHNVMYWYQQKSSQAPKLLFHYYDKDFNNEADTPDNFQSRRPNTSFCFLDIRSPGLGDTAMYLCATSRVGQGAGELFFGEGSRLTVL.

In this sample, this clone turned up a few times. The V gene is TRBV6-5, the J gene TRBJ1-1, with unresolved D. This CDR3 region has 13 residues. Germline V gene lookup returns CDR1 MNHEY and CDR2 SVGAGI. V shed 1 base and J shed 1 base, with 4 bases lying between them. CDR3 nucleotide sequence: TGTGCCAGCAGTTACTTTGCGAACACTGAAGCTTTCTTT. It encodes CASSYFANTEAFF.

This clone was detected once. The chain links TRBV27 to TRBJ2-7; D is tentatively TRBD1 or TRBD2 (5 bases each). The CDR3 is made up of 13 amino acids. V lost 8 bases and J 3 bases, leaving 14 bases between the germline ends. CDR1 and CDR2 from the germline V gene are MNHEY and SMNVEV (reference sequence). CDR3 sequence: CASGSLGDYEQYF. In nucleotides, the CDR3 is TGTGCCAGCGGCTCCCTGGGGGACTACGAGCAGTACTTC.

This chain links TRBV27 with TRBJ2-7; TRBD2 matches 7 bases. The CDR3 consists of 13 residues. Unmatched junction bases numbered 4, after V lost 4 bases and J lost 4 bases. Germline V gene data show CDR1 as MNHEY and CDR2 as SMNVEV (reference sequence). For the CDR3, the DNA is TGTGCCAGCAGTTCCGCGGGGGTTTACGAGCAGTACTTC. It translates to CASSSAGVYEQYF.

This clone was detected a few times. Here the CDR3 DNA reads TGTGCCAGCAGCTTGTTCGGTGGGGGGGCCCGCTCTGGGGCCAACGTCCTGACTTTC. Encoded protein: CASSLFGGGARSGANVLTF. The rearrangement joins TRBV7-3 to TRBJ2-6, with D maybe TRBD2 (7 bases). Trimming took off 3 bases at V and 0 bases at J, with 18 bases between the two ends. The CDR3 is 19 residues long. CDR1 and CDR2 from the germline V gene are SGHTA and FQGTGA.

V is TRBV30 and J is TRBJ1-1; no reliable D call. V was shortened by 2 bases and J by 0 bases, with 7 bases between the two germline ends. Germline V gives CDR1 GTSNPN, CDR2 SVGIG (reference sequence). The CDR3 runs 13 residues. The CDR3 nucleotides are TGTGCCTGGAGTTCAGTCATGAACACTGAAGCTTTCTTT. Translation gives CAWSSVMNTEAFF.

The chain has TRBV27 and TRBJ1-5, with D perhaps matching TRBD1 (6 bases). The CDR3 contains 13 residues. V was pared by 4 bases and J by 8 bases, with 12 bases between. The germline gives CDR1 MNHEY, CDR2 SMNVEV (reference sequence). Here the CDR3 DNA reads TGTGCCAGCAGTTATCAGGGGAGGGAGCCCCAGCATTTT. Translation: CASSYQGREPQHF.

CDR3 protein: CSVGRAYPYEQYF. CDR3 coding DNA: TGCAGCGTTGGCAGGGCTTATCCCTACGAGCAGTACTTC. The chain couples TRBV29-1 to TRBJ2-7; perhaps TRBD1 as D (5 bases). The CDR3 consists of 13 residues. V gave up 4 bases and J gave up 2 bases, with 12 bases separating them. Germline CDR1 reads SQVTM; CDR2 reads ANQGSEA.

This clone was counted a single time. The chain couples TRBV5-4 to TRBJ2-3, with D unclear. Germline-derived CDR1 and CDR2 are SGHNT and YYREEE (reference sequence). The V gene lost 0 bases and the J gene lost 4 bases, with 9 bases spanning the gap. CDR3 length equals 14 residues. This chain's CDR3 is CASSLVGAPDTQYF. For the CDR3, the DNA is TGTGCCAGCAGCTTGGTAGGCGCCCCAGATACGCAGTATTTT.